The rows below give T cell receptor beta chains drawn from one sample of a study of metastatic and nonmetastatic thyroid tumors. Through MiXCR, TCRdb re-clonotyped the PCR reads. The profile covers 35,000 to 50,000 clones, with around 20% appearing a single time and around 19% taken by the ten largest. The sequenced sample consisted of blood. These receptors all come from a female donor with papillary thyroid cancer or a benign thyroid nodule (not recorded which). Some clones in this sample may be carry-over from other donors' samples. Both conserved end residues are part of each CDR3. D genes are given only for firm matches. Rows give clone size only sometimes, using once, few, many, or a class for an expanded clone.

. many TRBJ1-1 TRBV5-4 CASSLGVQNTEAFF TGTGCCAGCAGCTTGGGTGTGCAGAACACTGAAGCTTTCTTT
. many TRBJ1-4 TRBV5-1 CASSPGAEKLFF TGCGCCAGCAGCCCCGGGGCTGAAAAACTGTTTTTT
TRBD2 many TRBJ2-1 TRBV12-3/TRBV12-4 CASSFDRLAGSYNEQFF TGTGCCAGCAGTTTTGACCGCCTAGCGGGAAGCTACAATGAGCAGTTCTTC
. few TRBJ2-1 TRBV7-3 CASSFSGNEQFF TGTGCCAGCAGCTTTAGCGGCAATGAGCAGTTCTTC
. . TRBJ2-7 TRBV18 CASSPRQHAGAYEQYF TGTGCCAGCTCACCCCGACAGCACGCCGGGGCCTACGAGCAGTACTTC
TRBD2 once TRBJ2-7 TRBV20-1 CSASSRNGTSVSWVSYEQYF TGCAGTGCTAGCTCACGAAACGGGACTAGCGTGAGTTGGGTGTCCTACGAGCAGTACTTC
. many TRBJ1-5 TRBV4-1 CASSQVQQDSNQPQHF TGCGCCAGCAGCCAAGTCCAACAGGACAGCAATCAGCCCCAGCATTTT
. many TRBJ2-7 TRBV20-1 CSAMTVISSYEQYF TGCAGTGCCATGACTGTTATTAGCTCCTACGAGCAGTACTTC
TRBD2 few TRBJ2-1 TRBV19 CASIPLGLPYNEQFF TGTGCCAGTATTCCCTTGGGACTACCCTACAATGAGCAGTTCTTC
. many TRBJ1-4 TRBV3-1 CASSQQAVNEKLFF TGTGCCAGCAGCCAACAGGCGGTTAATGAAAAACTGTTTTTT
TRBD1 many TRBJ1-3 TRBV9 CASNMGQPVSGNTIYF TGTGCCAGCAATATGGGACAGCCGGTCTCTGGAAACACCATATATTTT
. many TRBJ2-7 TRBV5-1 CASSSSYEQYF TGCGCCAGCAGCTCCTCCTACGAGCAGTACTTC
. many TRBJ2-3 TRBV7-2 CASSLDPGDTQYF TGTGCCAGCAGCTTAGACCCAGGTGATACGCAGTATTTT
. many TRBJ2-7 TRBV15 CATSRDGEGVNEQYF TGTGCCACCAGCAGAGATGGCGAGGGGGTTAACGAGCAGTACTTC
. many TRBJ2-1 TRBV30 CAWSLLPPEQFF TGTGCCTGGAGTCTTCTCCCTCCTGAGCAGTTCTTC
TRBD2 . TRBJ2-1 TRBV20-1 CSARELAGGPNEQFF TGCAGTGCTAGAGAACTAGCGGGAGGGCCGAATGAGCAGTTCTTC
. . TRBJ1-1 TRBV5-6 CASSLAGTLSENTEAFF TGTGCCAGCAGCTTGGCGGGCACTTTATCAGAGAACACTGAAGCTTTCTTT
. many TRBJ1-2 TRBV9 CASSGYGYTF TGTGCCAGCAGCGGATATGGCTACACCTTC
. . TRBJ2-2 TRBV30 CAWSVGGGQTGELFF TGTGCCTGGAGTGTCGGGGGAGGCCAAACCGGGGAGCTGTTTTTT
. medium-sized TRBJ2-7 TRBV28 CASSPVDGSKGEQYF TGTGCCAGCAGCCCGGTCGACGGGAGTAAAGGCGAGCAGTACTTC
. many TRBJ1-3 TRBV3-1 CASSQEGYRESIYF TGTGCCAGCAGCCAAGAGGGTTATAGGGAATCCATATATTTT
TRBD1 . TRBJ2-7 TRBV7-9 CASSVGQGDRQYF TGTGCCAGCAGCGTAGGACAGGGGGATCGGCAGTACTTC
. many TRBJ2-3 TRBV6-2/TRBV6-3 CASSYSWESPTDTQYF TGTGCCAGCAGTTACTCGTGGGAGTCACCCACAGATACGCAGTATTTT
. . TRBJ2-2 TRBV28 CASGSGLIGELFF TGTGCCAGCGGCTCGGGCTTGATCGGGGAGCTGTTTTTT
TRBD2 medium-sized TRBJ2-7 TRBV6-1 CASSEALAAPAYEQYF TGTGCCAGCAGTGAAGCGCTAGCGGCCCCCGCCTACGAGCAGTACTTC
. many TRBJ2-1 TRBV12-3/TRBV12-4 CASSLTGNNEQFF TGTGCCAGCAGTCTTACAGGTAACAATGAGCAGTTCTTC
. . TRBJ1-3 TRBV11-2 CASSSNPAGYSGNTIYF TGTGCCAGCAGCTCGAACCCGGCGGGATACTCTGGAAACACCATATATTTT
TRBD1 . TRBJ1-2 TRBV20-1 CSAPISGTGVFYTF TGCAGTGCCCCGATTTCCGGGACAGGGGTCTTCTACACCTTC
. many TRBJ2-2 TRBV10-3 CAISESNREGAGELFF TGTGCCATCAGTGAGTCGAACAGGGAGGGAGCCGGGGAGCTGTTTTTT
. . TRBJ2-7 TRBV5-1 CASSSLGSGVDEQYF TGCGCCAGCAGCTCCCTAGGGAGTGGAGTCGACGAGCAGTACTTC
. many TRBJ2-1 TRBV6-5 CASSYLGARSTYNEQFF TGTGCCAGCAGTTACTTGGGGGCTAGATCCACCTACAATGAGCAGTTCTTC
TRBD2 many TRBJ2-3 TRBV2 CASSELAGGTDTQYF TGTGCCAGCAGTGAACTAGCGGGGGGCACAGATACGCAGTATTTT
TRBD2 . TRBJ2-6 TRBV11-2 CASSLRGVEYSGANVLTF TGTGCCAGCAGCTTACGGGGGGTCGAATACTCTGGGGCCAACGTCCTGACTTTC
. many TRBJ1-2 TRBV2 CASSEGQSYGYTF TGTGCCAGCAGTGAAGGACAAAGCTATGGCTACACCTTC
. many TRBJ1-2 TRBV7-9 CASSFQNYGYAF TGTGCCAGCAGCTTTCAGAACTATGGCTACGCCTTC
. medium-sized TRBJ2-7 TRBV28 CASSLADETYEQYF TGTGCCAGCAGTTTAGCGGACGAAACCTACGAGCAGTACTTC
. many TRBJ2-3 TRBV30 CAWSLTGGATSTDTQYF TGTGCCTGGAGTTTAACGGGTGGCGCAACAAGCACAGATACGCAGTATTTT
. many TRBJ1-5 TRBV19 CASLQGGELYQPQHF TGTGCCAGTCTTCAGGGTGGAGAGCTTTATCAGCCCCAGCATTTT
. . TRBJ2-3 TRBV19 CASAPGSRGNTDTQYF TGTGCCAGTGCCCCGGGTAGTCGGGGTAACACAGATACGCAGTATTTT
TRBD1 few TRBJ1-5 TRBV6-1 CASSPGTGCGHPQHF TGTGCCAGCAGTCCCGGGACAGGGTGCGGTCATCCCCAGCATTTT
. . TRBJ2-7 TRBV7-2 CASSPAGRAGDEQYF TGTGCCAGCAGCCCCGCTGGGCGGGCTGGGGACGAGCAGTACTTC
TRBD2 many TRBJ2-3 TRBV11-2 CASTLGGDTQYF TGTGCCAGCACTCTCGGGGGGGATACGCAGTATTTT
TRBD1 . TRBJ2-5 TRBV6-2/TRBV6-3 CASRFGTGGTETQYF TGTGCCAGCAGGTTCGGGACAGGGGGCACAGAGACCCAGTACTTC
. few TRBJ2-1 TRBV6-5 CASSYERAAYNEQFF TGTGCCAGCAGTTACGAGCGGGCCGCCTACAATGAGCAGTTCTTC
. . TRBJ2-7 TRBV28 CASSPWGAVSREQYF TGTGCCAGCAGCCCTTGGGGTGCAGTGTCGCGAGAGCAGTACTTC
. many TRBJ1-2 TRBV27 CASRRDRSNYGYTF TGTGCCAGCAGAAGAGACAGGTCTAACTATGGCTACACCTTC
. many TRBJ2-5 TRBV12-3/TRBV12-4 CASARPTGTQYF TGTGCCAGCGCCCGACCCACTGGGACCCAGTACTTC
. . TRBJ2-7 TRBV5-1 CASSATGWGGYEQYF TGCGCCAGCAGCGCAACAGGGTGGGGTGGTTACGAGCAGTACTTC
TRBD2 . TRBJ2-5 TRBV5-1 CASSLLGGGGGRETQYF TGCGCCAGCAGCCTCCTGGGAGGTGGCGGGGGACGAGAGACCCAGTACTTC
. many TRBJ2-3 TRBV28 CASGRRGYSTDTQYF TGTGCCTCAGGGAGGAGGGGGTATAGCACAGATACGCAGTATTTT
. . TRBJ2-7 TRBV18 CASSPGRQWTYEQYF TGTGCCAGCTCACCTGGAAGACAGTGGACCTACGAGCAGTACTTC
TRBD1 few TRBJ1-5 TRBV5-6 CASSSGTGVSNQPQHF TGTGCCAGCAGCTCCGGGACAGGGGTTAGCAATCAGCCCCAGCATTTT
TRBD2 many TRBJ2-1 TRBV20-1 CSASGGTSGTYNEQFF TGCAGTGCTAGTGGGGGGACTAGCGGAACCTACAATGAGCAGTTCTTC